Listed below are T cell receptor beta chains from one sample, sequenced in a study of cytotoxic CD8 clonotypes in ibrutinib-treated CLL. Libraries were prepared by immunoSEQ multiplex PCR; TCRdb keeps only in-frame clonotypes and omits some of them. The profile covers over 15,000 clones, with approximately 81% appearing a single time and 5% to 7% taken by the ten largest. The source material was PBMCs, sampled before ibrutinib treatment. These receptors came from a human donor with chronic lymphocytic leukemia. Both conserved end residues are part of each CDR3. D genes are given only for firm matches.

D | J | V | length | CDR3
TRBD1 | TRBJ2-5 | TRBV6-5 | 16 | CASSYSGTGKVETQYF
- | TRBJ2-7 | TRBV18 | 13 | CASSLTPSYEQYF
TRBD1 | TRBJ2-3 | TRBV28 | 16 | CASSLFTGGEVDTQYF
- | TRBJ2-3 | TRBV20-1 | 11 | CSARPGDTQYF
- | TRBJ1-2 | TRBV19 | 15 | CASSNQGGGADGYTF
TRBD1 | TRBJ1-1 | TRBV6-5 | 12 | CASRRQGTEAFF
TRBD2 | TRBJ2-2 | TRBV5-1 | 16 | CASSKGLAENTGELFF
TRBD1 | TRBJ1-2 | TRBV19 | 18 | CASWGQEFSPDFNYGYTF
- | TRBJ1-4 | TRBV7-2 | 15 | CASSLFLSGGEKLFF
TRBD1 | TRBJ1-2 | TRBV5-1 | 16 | CASSNLLRGTNYGYTF
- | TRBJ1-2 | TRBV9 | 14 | CASSVDPNAYGYTF
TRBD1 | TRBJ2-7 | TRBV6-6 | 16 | CASSYHSGTGIYEQYF
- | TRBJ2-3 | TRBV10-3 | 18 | CAISEWGGTLQDTDTQYF
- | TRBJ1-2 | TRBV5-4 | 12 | CASSSGTYGYTF
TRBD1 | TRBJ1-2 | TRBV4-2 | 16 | CASSLSRDSVNYGYTF
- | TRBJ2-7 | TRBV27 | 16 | CASSQAQDVITYEQYF
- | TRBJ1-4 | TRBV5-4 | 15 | CASSLAGATNEKLFF
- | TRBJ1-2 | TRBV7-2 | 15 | CASSPPKSPNYGYTF
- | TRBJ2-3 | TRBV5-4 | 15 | CASSLSGRGGDTQYF
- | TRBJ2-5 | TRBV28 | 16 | CASRTKKQGSGETQYF
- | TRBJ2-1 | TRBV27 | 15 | CASRQGRLWSNEQFF
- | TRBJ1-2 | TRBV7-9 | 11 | CASSYNYGYTF
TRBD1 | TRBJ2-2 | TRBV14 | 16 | CASSQVRAGGTGELFF
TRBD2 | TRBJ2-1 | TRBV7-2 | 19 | CASSSGGLAGLEPYNEQFF
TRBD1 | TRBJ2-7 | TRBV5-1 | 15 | CASSPARQGVYEQYF
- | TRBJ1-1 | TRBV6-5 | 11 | CASSRDGEAFF
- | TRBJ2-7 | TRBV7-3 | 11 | CASSLDQRQYF
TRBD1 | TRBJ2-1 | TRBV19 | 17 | CASSMGSGTGSYNEQFF
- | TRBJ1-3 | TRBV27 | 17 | CASSLSPSPGAGNTIYF
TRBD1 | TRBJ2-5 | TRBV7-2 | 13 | CASSIQGWETQYF
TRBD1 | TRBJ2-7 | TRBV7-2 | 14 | CASSSGQARGEQYF
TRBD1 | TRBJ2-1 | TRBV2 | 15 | CASSVTGGGYNEQFF
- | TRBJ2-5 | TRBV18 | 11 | CASSPQETQYF
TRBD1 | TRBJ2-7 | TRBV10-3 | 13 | CAIGNQQGYEQYF
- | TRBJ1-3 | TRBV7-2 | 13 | CASSFGRSGTIYF
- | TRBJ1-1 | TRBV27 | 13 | CASRVTKNTEAFF
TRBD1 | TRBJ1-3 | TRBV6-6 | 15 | CASSSTDRGRSTIYF
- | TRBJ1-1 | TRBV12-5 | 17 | CASGLNPRGGKNTEAFF
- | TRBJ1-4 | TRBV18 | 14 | CASSLQAQGEKLFF
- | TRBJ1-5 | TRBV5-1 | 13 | CASSLEGFQPQHF
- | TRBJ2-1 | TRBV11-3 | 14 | CASSRRDTGNEQFF
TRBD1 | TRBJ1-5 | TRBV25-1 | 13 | CASPHDRGWPQHF
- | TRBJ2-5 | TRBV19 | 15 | CASRETGLRGETQYF
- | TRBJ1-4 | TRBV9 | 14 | CASSVMGANEKLFF
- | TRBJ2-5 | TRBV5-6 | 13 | CASSPVGDETQYF
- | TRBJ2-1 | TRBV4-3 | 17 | CASSQDLGTLRTGEQFF
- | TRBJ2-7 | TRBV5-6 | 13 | CASSLAASREQYF
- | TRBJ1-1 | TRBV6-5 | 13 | CASSILKNTEAFF
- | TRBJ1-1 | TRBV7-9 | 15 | CASSFFSGRGTEAFF
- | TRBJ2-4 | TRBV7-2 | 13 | CASSSGSGGIQYF
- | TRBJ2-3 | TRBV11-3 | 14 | CASSSQTSTDTQYF
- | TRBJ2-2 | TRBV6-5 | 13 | CASSLVNTGELFF
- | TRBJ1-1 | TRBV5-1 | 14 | CASSLVSVNTEAFF
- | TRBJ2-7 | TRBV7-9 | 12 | CASSFGVYEQYF
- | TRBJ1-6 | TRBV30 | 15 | CAWMGAVSYNSPLHF
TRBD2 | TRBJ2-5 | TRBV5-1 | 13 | CASSMREQETQYF
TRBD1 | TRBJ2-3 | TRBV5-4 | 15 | CASSPGTGGADTQYF
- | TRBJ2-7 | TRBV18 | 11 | CASGDQYEQYF
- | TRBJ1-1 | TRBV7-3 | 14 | CASSSPGPHTEAFF
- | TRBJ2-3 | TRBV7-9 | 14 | CASSLEGGTDTQYF